The source of this T cell receptor (beta chain) is a study of patients and donors after allogeneic stem cell transplantation. TCRdb independently ran MiXCR on the RT-PCR reads; one entry per CDR3 protein. Of about 200,000 distinct CDR3 sequences listed, 38% are singletons. The CDR3 totals 16 residues. CDR1 is KGHSH and CDR2 is LQKENI in the germline V gene. Trimming took 6 bases from V and 4 from J, leaving 19 bases between them. Specimen: blood, either unsorted or a sorted T cell fraction (not recorded which). V is TRBV18 and J is TRBJ1-3; D is possibly TRBD1 (6 bases). The TCR originated in a human donor who was either an allogeneic HSCT recipient or a stem cell or donor lymphocyte infusion donor (not recorded which). It is not recorded whose cells these are; they may come from a transplant donor. The CDR3 loop is CASSLQGLLLGNTIYF. CDR3 nucleotides: TGTGCCAGCTCTCTACAGGGTTTATTGTTGGGAAACACCATATATTTT. The full variable domain, rest sourced from reference TRBV18 and TRBJ1-3, is NAGVMQNPRHLVRRRGQEARLRCSPMKGHSHVYWYRQLPEEGLKFMVYLQKENIIDESGMPKERFSAEFPKEGPSILRIQQVVRGDSAAYFCASSLQGLLLGNTIYFGEGSWLTVV.